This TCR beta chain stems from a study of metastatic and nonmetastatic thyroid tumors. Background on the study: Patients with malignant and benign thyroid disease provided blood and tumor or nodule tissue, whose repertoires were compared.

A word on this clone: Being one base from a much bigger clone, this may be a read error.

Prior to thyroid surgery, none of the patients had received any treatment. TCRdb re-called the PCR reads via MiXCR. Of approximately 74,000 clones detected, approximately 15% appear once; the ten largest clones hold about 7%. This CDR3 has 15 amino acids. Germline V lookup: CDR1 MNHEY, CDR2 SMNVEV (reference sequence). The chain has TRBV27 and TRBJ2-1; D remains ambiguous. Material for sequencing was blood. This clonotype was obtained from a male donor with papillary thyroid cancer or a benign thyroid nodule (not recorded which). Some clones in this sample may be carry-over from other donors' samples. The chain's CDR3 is CASILEGLSYNEQFF. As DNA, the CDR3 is TGTGCCAGCATTTTAGAAGGGCTCTCCTACAATGAGCAGTTCTTC.